This T cell receptor beta chain is from a study of shared clonotypes between healthy human individuals. Study-level results: Naive CD4 clonotypes overlapped across several donors at 4.5% to 5.5%.

As to this clone: Its target is not known.

V was cut by 0 bases and J by 5 bases, with 12 bases left in between. There are 15 residues in the CDR3. From germline, CDR1 is KGHSH and CDR2 LQKENI. Splitting of each subset's genomic DNA was done evenly across several immunoSEQ plates. The table came from immunoSEQ multiplex PCR; TCRdb's copy has only in-frame clones and leaves some out. The table shows 2 million to 2.5 million clones, with more than 90% occurring only once. The chain links TRBV18 to TRBJ2-3, with D perhaps given as TRBD1 or TRBD2 (5 bases each). What was sequenced was naive CD4+ T cells sorted from blood. Subset specified: CD45RA+ positively selected. This TCR came from a man younger than 35 in good health. CDR3 amino acids: CASSPPERGRDTQYF. For the CDR3, the DNA is TGTGCCAGCTCACCACCGGAGAGGGGCAGAGATACGCAGTATTTT.